This T cell receptor beta chain appears in the sequencing data of a study of blood T cells in healthy people across ages. Study at large: For every two T cells, template switching captured about one barcoded beta molecule.

The CDR3 runs 17 residues. V dropped 4 bases and J dropped 4 bases, with 21 bases sitting between them. Per the germline V gene, CDR1 is ENHRY and CDR2 is SYGVKD. The use of a sample-barcoded 5' primer and a J-beta primer mix characterized a second PCR of 7 to 11 cycles. Via MiXCR, TCRdb re-called the 5' RACE reads, giving one row per CDR3 protein. The table lists hundreds of thousands of distinct CDR3 sequences, roughly 30% of them singletons. V usage is TRBV10-3 and J usage is TRBJ2-3; D remains ambiguous. The TCR sequence derives from an elderly woman in good health. The sample comprised blood. CDR3 residues: CAISANDLLPTADTQYF. CDR3 nucleotide sequence: TGTGCCATCAGTGCGAACGACCTACTCCCAACGGCAGATACGCAGTATTTT.